These 32 T cell receptor beta chains originate from one sample sequenced in a study of regulatory T cells in long-lasting Graves disease. The time point is: newly diagnosed GD, antithyroid drugs for less than 3 months. Making the TCR library involved RNA that had been extracted from PBMCs. Libraries of TCR beta came from iRepertoire HTBI primers plus Arm-PCR of CDR3 regions. TCRdb used MiXCR to reprocess the multiplex PCR reads, holding one entry per CDR3 protein. The repertoire includes 400,000 to 500,000 distinct CDR3 sequences, around 15% of them detected once, and about 10% sits in the top ten. These records were also assigned to another study, of T cells in Graves' hyperthyroidism and ophthalmopathy.

The sequenced sample was peripheral blood mononuclear cells (PBMCs), obtained at new diagnosis, from a patient treated with antithyroid drugs. The receptors here all came from a woman aged 25 to 39 with Graves disease.

Many counts were recorded for this clonotype. This chain joins TRBV29-1 and TRBJ2-3; 7 bases map to TRBD1. Trimming took 5 bases from V and 2 from J; bases not matched to a gene: 4. This CDR3 is 13 amino acids long. Looked up from germline, CDR1 is SQVTM and CDR2 is ANQGSEA. CDR3 residues: CSVTGEFTDTQYF. CDR3 DNA: TGCAGCGTTACAGGGGAATTCACAGATACGCAGTATTTT.

The J gene is TRBJ2-7, the V gene TRBV7-9, with unresolved D. In germline, CDR1 is SEHNR, CDR2 FQNEAQ (reference sequence). There are 13 residues in the CDR3. Trimming removed 5 bases at V and 6 bases at J, with 14 bases between. The CDR3 DNA sequence: TGTGCCAGCAGCCCCCCCAGGAGATCCGAGCAGTACTTC. Translating it yields CASSPPRRSEQYF.

This clonotype was observed many times. This rearrangement joins TRBV7-9 to TRBJ2-1, with a tentative D call TRBD2 (5 bases). This CDR3 is 19 amino acids long. Germline loops: CDR1 SEHNR, CDR2 FQNEAQ (reference sequence). The V gene lost 2 bases and the J gene lost 2 bases, with 22 bases spanning the gap. The CDR3 is CASSLISSATPTAYNEQFF. The CDR3 DNA follows: TGTGCCAGCAGCTTAATTAGTAGCGCGACCCCCACGGCCTACAATGAGCAGTTCTTC.

This clonotype was seen at least ten times. The chain is built from TRBV7-2 and TRBJ2-1; D unresolved. V was clipped by 0 bases and J by 2 bases, with 14 bases between them. From germline, CDR1 is SGHTA and CDR2 FQGNSA. The CDR3 sequence is 17 residues long. This chain's CDR3 is CASSLALKSGPYNEQFF. The CDR3, as DNA: TGTGCCAGCAGCTTAGCGCTCAAGTCTGGACCCTACAATGAGCAGTTCTTC.

At least ten counts were recorded for this clonotype. This chain uses TRBV3-1 with TRBJ2-7; no definite D call. In germline, CDR1 is LGHDT, CDR2 YNNKEL (reference sequence). The V end was cut by 1 base, the J end by 5 bases, with 12 bases between. CDR3 length: 14 residues. The CDR3 DNA sequence: TGTGCCAGCAGCCAAGGAGGCGGTTTCGACGAGCAGTACTTC. Its translation: CASSQGGGFDEQYF.

The rearrangement uses TRBV20-1 and TRBJ2-1; the match to TRBD2 covers 10 bases. The CDR3 runs to 17 residues. The V gene end was trimmed by 1 base and the J gene end by 2 bases; junction bases not matched to a gene: 8. Germline V CDR1 and CDR2: DFQATT, SNEGSKA (reference sequence). This chain's CDR3 is CSARVSGRARPYNEQFF. CDR3 DNA: TGCAGTGCTAGAGTCAGCGGGAGGGCCCGGCCCTACAATGAGCAGTTCTTC.

This clonotype was found many times. The chain couples TRBV5-1 to TRBJ2-7, with D perhaps assigned TRBD1 or TRBD2 (6 bases each). Trimming removed 4 bases from V and 9 bases from J, with 20 bases in between. The CDR3 loop spans 14 amino acids. The germline V gene encodes CDR1 SGHRS and CDR2 YFSETQ. DNA for the CDR3: TGCGCCAGCAGCCCCGCGGGACACACCTTCGGGCAGTACTTC. Translated, it gives CASSPAGHTFGQYF.

This chain links TRBV4-1 with TRBJ2-7; 8 nucleotides agree with TRBD2. The V gene's germline CDR1 is MGHRA and CDR2 YSYEKL. J lost 6 bases, V lost 4 bases, and 11 bases had no gene match. The CDR3 spans 15 residues. The DNA for the CDR3 is TGCGCCAGCAGCCGGGTACCGGGACTAGTGGGCGAGCAGTACTTC. Protein: CASSRVPGLVGEQYF.

This clonotype was found many times. The chain combines TRBV7-2 with TRBJ1-5; TRBD1 is a possible D gene (6 bases). Germline assignment: CDR1 SGHTA and CDR2 FQGNSA. The CDR3 has 18 amino acids. Trimming removed 1 base at V and 3 bases at J, with 19 bases between. The CDR3 protein is CASSLGPRWGAVNQPQHF. CDR3 DNA sequence: TGTGCCAGCAGCTTAGGACCCCGGTGGGGGGCCGTCAATCAGCCCCAGCATTTT.

This clonotype was found many times. This rearrangement joins TRBV11-1 to TRBJ2-1; 10 bases are a match to TRBD1. The V segment lost 3 bases and the J segment 7 bases; nucleotides outside the gene matches: 9. CDR1 is SGHAT, CDR2 FQDESV, per germline (reference sequence). The CDR3 sequence is 16 residues long. The CDR3 sequence: CASSFVLTGGGNEQFF. The CDR3 DNA reads as TGTGCCAGCAGCTTCGTCCTGACAGGGGGCGGGAATGAGCAGTTCTTC. Full variable domain (outside the CDR3, taken from reference TRBV11-1 and TRBJ2-1): EAEVAQSPRYKITEKSQAVAFWCDPISGHATLYWYRQILGQGPELLVQFQDESVVDDSQLPKDRFSAERLKGVDSTLKIQPAELGDSAMYLCASSFVLTGGGNEQFFGPGTRLTVL.

This clonotype was seen many times. The J gene is TRBJ1-1, the V gene TRBV10-3; 7 bases are a match to TRBD1. There are 14 residues in the CDR3. The V and J ends lost 3 bases and 7 bases, in that order; junction bases with no gene match: 8. CDR1 ENHRY and CDR2 SYGVKD come from the germline V gene. This chain's CDR3 is CAISDPGGDREAFF. The CDR3 DNA reads TGTGCCATCAGTGATCCAGGGGGTGATCGTGAAGCTTTCTTT.

This clonotype was picked up a small number of times. This chain links TRBV6-2 or TRBV6-3 with TRBJ1-4; D is unclear. This CDR3 contains 14 residues. Deletions cut 0 bases from V and 8 bases from J, with 10 bases between. Germline loops: CDR1 MNHEY, CDR2 SVGEGT. The CDR3 DNA sequence: TGTGCCAGCAGTTACTCGAGCGGCAGGGAAAAACTGTTTTTT. Translation gives CASSYSSGREKLFF.

With respect to this clonotype: Just one base apart from a much larger clone, this may be a read error. V usage is TRBV7-9 and J usage is TRBJ1-2; weak D call: TRBD1 (5 bases). This CDR3 comprises 13 residues. Germline CDR1 and CDR2: SEHNR and FQNEAQ (reference sequence). The CDR3 loop reads CAGSFGRDYGYTF. CDR3 sequence (DNA): TGTGCCGGCAGCTTCGGCAGGGACTATGGCTACACCTTC.

This clonotype was seen repeatedly, ten times or more. The chain combines TRBV6-2 or TRBV6-3 with TRBJ1-1; D gene ambiguous. This CDR3 has 15 amino acids. Between the trimmed V and J ends, which lost 5 bases and 2 bases, there was a span of 15 bases. Germline-derived CDR1 and CDR2 are MNHEY and SVGEGT. CDR3 in DNA: TGTGCCAGCAGTGACCCGGCGGGGATAAACACTGAAGCTTTCTTT. This gives the protein CASSDPAGINTEAFF.

V gene TRBV7-6 combines with J gene TRBJ1-1, with D possibly matching TRBD1 (6 bases). The CDR3 has 13 amino acids. Trimming pared 5 bases from V and 4 bases from J, leaving 11 bases between. Germline V gives CDR1 SGHVS, CDR2 FNYEAQ. CDR3 bases: TGTGCCAGCAGCCGGACAGTTCTCACTGAAGCTTTCTTT. Its translation: CASSRTVLTEAFF.

This clonotype came up many times. The chain links TRBV20-1 to TRBJ2-7; the match to TRBD2 covers 11 bases. V trimming: 1 base; J trimming: 4 bases; junction bases outside the gene matches: 3. From germline, CDR1 is DFQATT and CDR2 SNEGSKA (reference sequence). The CDR3 loop spans 14 amino acids. The CDR3 region is CSARVLAGGYEQYF. CDR3 nucleotides: TGCAGTGCTAGAGTTCTAGCGGGAGGTTACGAGCAGTACTTC.

This clonotype was counted only a few times. The V call is TRBV4-3, the J call TRBJ1-6, with D possibly matching TRBD1 (5 bases). Looked up from germline, CDR1 is LGHNA and CDR2 is YSLEER. Trimming cost V 2 bases and J 7 bases, with 9 bases left between them. This CDR3 contains 14 residues. The CDR3 is CASSQRGRNSPLHF. The CDR3, as DNA: TGCGCCAGCAGCCAACGGGGCCGGAATTCACCCCTCCACTTT.

This clonotype appeared many times. The chain is built from TRBV27 and TRBJ1-1; D remains ambiguous. The V end lost 6 bases, the J end lost 5 bases, and 7 bases lay between the germline ends. In germline, CDR1 is MNHEY, CDR2 SMNVEV (reference sequence). CDR3 length: 11 residues. This CDR3 reads CASSLGTEAFF. The CDR3 DNA reads TGTGCCAGCAGCTTGGGGACTGAAGCTTTCTTT.

This sequence joins TRBV6-5 and TRBJ2-7; 8 bases match TRBD2. The CDR3 spans 15 residues. Trimming removed 0 bases from V and 2 bases from J; junction bases left unmatched: 3. Germline CDR1 is MNHEY and CDR2 is SVGAGI. CDR3 residues: CASSYSGRATYEQYF. CDR3 bases: TGTGCCAGCAGTTACTCCGGGAGGGCCACCTACGAGCAGTACTTC.

About this clonotype itself: This may come from a read error, since a much larger clone is one base off. The J gene is TRBJ2-3, the V gene TRBV11-2; 7 bases fit TRBD2. The J call is in doubt because the DNA end fits TRBJ2-7 better. Germline values: CDR1 SGHAT, CDR2 FQNNGV. The CDR3 contains 11 residues. The CDR3 reads CASSARTRQYF. The CDR3 nucleotides are TGTGCCAGCAGCGCGCGGACTAGGCAGTACTTC.

This clonotype showed up many times. The chain carries TRBV6-2 or TRBV6-3 and TRBJ2-2; 8 positions agree with TRBD1. This CDR3 contains 16 residues. Trimming cost V 0 bases and J 4 bases; bases outside gene matches: 4. From germline, CDR1 is MNHEY and CDR2 SVGEGT. In DNA form, the CDR3 reads TGTGCCAGCAGTTACTCGGACAGGGTGTCCACCGGGGAGCTGTTTTTT. This codes for CASSYSDRVSTGELFF.

The sample holds a few counts of this clonotype. The V and J genes are TRBV10-3 and TRBJ1-1; D remains ambiguous. Trimming stripped 0 bases from V and 4 bases from J, with 6 bases between. The CDR3 covers 13 residues. The germline CDR1 and CDR2 sequences are ENHRY and SYGVKD. The CDR3 reads CAISESPITEAFF. CDR3 sequence (DNA): TGTGCCATCAGTGAGTCCCCTATCACTGAAGCTTTCTTT.

This clonotype was detected many times. V usage is TRBV28 and J usage is TRBJ2-2; D perhaps matches TRBD1 (5 bases). The CDR3 runs to 14 residues. V dropped 6 bases and J dropped 4 bases, with 12 bases sitting between them. Germline V CDR1 and CDR2: MDHEN, SYDVKM. The CDR3 region has the DNA TGTGCCAGCAGCTTCGGACACACCACCGGGGAGCTGTTTTTT. It yields the protein CASSFGHTTGELFF.

This clonotype was observed many times. V usage is TRBV7-2 and J usage is TRBJ1-2; 10 bases are shared with TRBD1. The CDR3 contains 15 residues. The germline CDR1 and CDR2 sequences are SGHTA and FQGNSA. After removal of 4 bases from V and 2 bases from J, the junction contained 4 bases not matched to a gene. CDR3 loop: CASSSSGQGNYGYTF. In nucleotides, the CDR3 is TGTGCCAGCAGCTCGTCGGGACAGGGGAACTATGGCTACACCTTC.

The table lists this clonotype with a few counts. The junction departs from germline at one end; a sequencing error may be responsible. The rearrangement links TRBV28 to TRBJ1-1, with a tentative D call TRBD1 (5 bases). Looked up from germline, CDR1 is MDHEN and CDR2 is SYDVKM. The CDR3 consists of 13 residues. In DNA, the CDR3 is TGTGCCAGCAGTTTATTCCCCAATAGAGGGGCTTCCTTT. Translated: CASSLFPNRGASF.

Remarks on this clonotype: This clone may be a read error of a much larger clone one base away. This chain uses TRBV5-8 with TRBJ2-5; TRBD1 might be the D (5 bases). The V end lost 7 bases, the J end lost 6 bases, and 19 bases lay between the germline ends. CDR1 and CDR2 from the germline V gene are SGHTS and YDEGEE. The CDR3 is made up of 14 amino acids. The CDR3 region is CASARLIGEQTQYF. In DNA, the CDR3 is TGTGCCAGCGCCAGACTTATAGGGGAACAGACCCAGTACTTC.

Many counts were recorded for this clonotype. The chain is built from TRBV5-1 and TRBJ2-7; the match to TRBD1 covers 7 bases. This CDR3 has 14 amino acids. The ends lost 0 bases at V and 3 bases at J; junction bases unmatched: 3. Germline V gene sequence: CDR1 SGHRS, CDR2 YFSETQ. CDR3 residues: CASSLADRDYEQYF. In nucleotides, the CDR3 is TGCGCCAGCAGCTTGGCCGACAGGGACTACGAGCAGTACTTC.

This clonotype was observed a handful of times. This rearrangement joins TRBV20-1 to TRBJ2-1, with D possibly called TRBD1 or TRBD2 (5 bases each). This CDR3 spans 11 amino acids. Germline CDR1 DFQATT, CDR2 SNEGSKA (reference sequence). Trimming cost V 8 bases and J 1 base, with 6 bases left between them. CDR3 DNA: TGCAGTTGGGGGTCCTACAATGAGCAGTTCTTC. Protein: CSWGSYNEQFF.

The table lists this clonotype with a few counts. The chain has TRBV7-2 and TRBJ1-4; possibly TRBD1 for D (5 bases). The CDR3 is 18 amino acids. The V end lost 1 base, the J end lost 3 bases, and 18 bases lay between the germline ends. Looked up from germline, CDR1 is SGHTA and CDR2 is FQGNSA. The CDR3 spells CASSLGLDTPVANEKLFF. CDR3 in DNA: TGTGCCAGCAGCTTAGGGTTGGACACCCCCGTCGCTAATGAAAAACTGTTTTTT.

At least ten counts were recorded for this clonotype. V and J are TRBV6-1 and TRBJ2-7; D is uncertain. This CDR3 is 13 amino acids long. Trimming stripped 5 bases from V and 0 bases from J, with 8 bases between. Germline CDR1 reads MNHNS; CDR2 reads SASEGT. As DNA, the CDR3 is TGTGCCAGCAGTCCCAGTACCTCCTACGAGCAGTACTTC. This translates into CASSPSTSYEQYF.

There are many counts of this clonotype. The rearrangement uses TRBV5-1 and TRBJ2-3; 10 nucleotides match TRBD2. V was pared by 4 bases and J by 1 base, with 3 bases of the junction left unmatched. CDR1 SGHRS and CDR2 YFSETQ come from the germline V gene. There are 15 residues in the CDR3. The CDR3 region is CASSNLAGGTDTQYF. As DNA, the CDR3 is TGCGCCAGCAGCAACCTAGCGGGAGGCACAGATACGCAGTATTTT.

This clonotype was recorded many times. The chain uses TRBV3-1 and TRBJ2-7; 9 bases fit TRBD2. Germline V CDR1 and CDR2: LGHDT, YNNKEL (reference sequence). J lost 5 bases, V lost 2 bases, and 13 bases had no gene match. The CDR3 runs 17 residues. In DNA, the CDR3 is TGTGCCAGCAGCCAACCTACACTTAGCGGGAGTTACCACGAGCAGTACTTC. As protein: CASSQPTLSGSYHEQYF.